A selection of T cell receptor beta chains follows, all from one sample in a study of blood T cell repertoires in COVID-19. This table comes from immunoSEQ multiplex PCR, and its TCRdb copy is limited to in-frame clones, with some not included. Here the sample spans 250,000 or so clones, roughly four fifths being singletons. Sequencing input: PBMCs or T cells enriched from blood (not recorded which). All receptors derive from a man over 45 who had recovered from COVID-19. The CDR3 runs from the conserved cysteine through the conserved F or W. A D gene is named only where the DNA matches it firmly. Clone size is stated in some rows and not others, as once, few, many or a class when expanded.

>.|.|TRBV18|TRBJ1-1|16
TGTGCCAGCTCAGCGCGTCGGGGTTTTGAAAACACTGAAGCTTTCTTT
CASSARRGFENTEAFF
>TRBD2|.|TRBV19|TRBJ2-1|17
TGTGCCAGTACCCTATGGGTGGCGGGAGGGCCGGGTAATGAGCAGTTCTTC
CASTLWVAGGPGNEQFF
>TRBD1|.|TRBV5-4|TRBJ2-7|13
TGTGCCAGCAGCTCTGGACAGGGGAACGAGCAGTACTTC
CASSSGQGNEQYF
>TRBD1|.|TRBV4-1|TRBJ1-4|16
TGCGCCAGCAGCCCAGATGATTGGCAGGGGGGCGAAAAACTGTTTTTT
CASSPDDWQGGEKLFF
>.|.|TRBV5-6|TRBJ1-2|16
TGTGCCAGCAGCGCACGCAGGAAGTTGGCTAACTATGGCTACACCTTC
CASSARRKLANYGYTF
>TRBD2|.|TRBV5-1|TRBJ2-5|17
TGCGCCAGCAGCCCAGTCGGACTAGCGGGGGGAGCAGAGACCCAGTACTTC
CASSPVGLAGGAETQYF
>.|once|TRBV4-2|TRBJ1-3|14
TGTGCCAGCAGCCAAGCGGGGTCCGGAAACACCATATATTTT
CASSQAGSGNTIYF
>.|.|TRBV7-8|TRBJ1-5|15
TGTGCCAGCAGCTTAGGGGCGGGGGCGAATCAGCCCCAGCATTTT
CASSLGAGANQPQHF
>TRBD2|.|TRBV10-3|TRBJ2-3|16
TGTGCCACCAGCCTCCTTAGCGGGGCCAGGGAGGATACGCAGTATTTT
CATSLLSGAREDTQYF
>.|.|TRBV4-1|TRBJ2-2|16
TGCGCCAGCATCCCATGGGCAGGAGGGAACACCGGGGAGCTGTTTTTT
CASIPWAGGNTGELFF